This T cell receptor (beta chain) is from a study of Graves' ophthalmopathy and Graves' hyperthyroidism. The authors amplified TCR beta CDR3 regions, and they did so from RNA transcripts for repertoire sequencing. RT-PCR with HTBI primers came first, then second-round multiplex PCR. Via MiXCR, TCRdb re-called the multiplex PCR reads, giving one row per CDR3 protein. The repertoire holds about 740,000 distinct CDR3 sequences, with around 40% as singletons. J lost 3 bases, V lost 1 base, and 2 bases had no gene match. In germline, CDR1 is SQVTM, CDR2 ANQGSEA. CDR3 length equals 14 residues. Study results and limitations: Classification of ophthalmopathy versus stable hyperthyroidism by a 13-signature model yielded 85% to 90% sensitivity and roughly 81% specificity.

Exclusion applied to patients with other autoimmune diseases, uncontrolled infections, pregnancy or lactation. This clonotype was observed a few times. Its antigen is undetermined. The genes are TRBV29-1 and TRBJ2-5, with TRBD1 matching over 10 bases. The clonotype was recovered from an adult man with Graves' ophthalmopathy. Sequenced: peripheral blood. CDR3 nucleotide sequence: TGCAGCGTTGAAGGGGACAGGGGAAAAGAGACCCAGTACTTC. Its translation is CSVEGDRGKETQYF.